Listed here are 21 T cell receptor beta chains from one sample, sequenced in a study of a mutant IDH1 vaccine in newly diagnosed glioma. Assay: immunoSEQ multiplex PCR; the TCRdb copy retains only in-frame clones and omits some. The sample lists over 80,000 clones, approximately 90% occurring once. The time point here: baseline, week 1 (first vaccination visit). Noted treatment: pre-vaccination baseline after standard-of-care therapy. The material was PBMCs, obtained from a glioma patient treated with radiotherapy, temozolomide or both. The receptors here all came from a woman aged 50 to 60 with glioma.

The rearrangement links TRBV29-1 to TRBJ2-7; D is perhaps TRBD2 (6 bases). This CDR3 comprises 12 residues. V was clipped by 3 bases and J by 2 bases, with 8 bases between them. Germline V CDR1 and CDR2: SQVTM, ANQGSEA. The CDR3 loop is CSVDAGPYEQYF. CDR3 DNA: TGCAGCGTTGATGCGGGGCCCTACGAGCAGTACTTC.

The genes are TRBV21-1 and TRBJ2-1; the table's D gene call, TRBD1, was not cross checked with the DNA. TRBV21-1 is a recognized pseudogene. CDR3 length: 16 amino acids. CDR3 residues: CASSKEGDISYNEQFF. Here the CDR3 DNA reads TGTGCCAGCAGCAAAGAGGGGGACATCTCCTACAATGAGCAGTTCTTC.

The rearrangement uses TRBV5-5 and TRBJ1-1; D is unclear. This CDR3 is 16 amino acids long. V dropped 4 bases and J dropped 2 bases, with 18 bases sitting between them. CDR1 and CDR2 (germline): SGHKS, YYEKEE (reference sequence). CDR3 in amino acids: CASSIAVGSLNTEAFF. CDR3 sequence (DNA): TGTGCCAGCAGCATCGCGGTGGGCTCCTTAAACACTGAAGCTTTCTTT.

The rearrangement uses TRBV19 and TRBJ2-3; D is undetermined. This CDR3 comprises 12 residues. The germline CDR1 and CDR2 sequences are LNHDA and SQIVND (reference sequence). Trimming cost V 4 bases and J 1 base, with 3 bases left between them. The CDR3 region is CASSTGTDTQYF. In DNA form, the CDR3 reads TGTGCCAGTAGTACCGGCACAGATACGCAGTATTTT. The full variable domain, in which reference TRBV19 and TRBJ2-3 provide the parts outside the CDR3, is DGGITQSPKYLFRKEGQNVTLSCEQNLNHDAMYWYRQDPGQGLRLIYYSQIVNDFQKGDIAEGYSVSREKKESFPLTVTSAQKNPTAFYLCASSTGTDTQYFGPGTRLTVL.

The J gene is TRBJ1-1, the V gene TRBV6-6; D uncertain. This CDR3 has 13 amino acids. Germline CDR1 is MNHNY and CDR2 is SVGAGI (reference sequence). With 7 bases removed from V and 0 bases from J, the gap between germline ends came to 9 bases. CDR3 DNA sequence: TGTGCCAGCAAGAGGGAGTTGAACACTGAAGCTTTCTTT. This codes for CASKRELNTEAFF.

The chain is built from TRBV6-1 and TRBJ2-7; unclear D gene. Trimming took off 5 bases at V and 7 bases at J, with 15 bases between the two ends. Germline lookup yields CDR1 MNHNS and CDR2 SASEGT. The CDR3 extends over 13 amino acids. CDR3 sequence: CASSQTPGKEQYF. CDR3 nucleotides: TGTGCCAGCAGTCAGACTCCTGGGAAAGAGCAGTACTTC.

This chain uses TRBV27 with TRBJ1-5; TRBD1 is a possible D gene (6 bases). Germline V gene data show CDR1 as MNHEY and CDR2 as SMNVEV (reference sequence). Deletions cut 6 bases from V and 3 bases from J, with 15 bases between. This CDR3 comprises 15 residues. CDR3 loop: CASRQGQEDNQPQHF. The CDR3 DNA sequence: TGTGCCAGCAGACAGGGTCAAGAGGACAATCAGCCCCAGCATTTT.

The chain carries TRBV16 and TRBJ1-2, with TRBD1 matching over 7 bases. With V trimmed by 3 bases and J by 2 bases, 6 bases remained unmatched. This CDR3 comprises 15 residues. Germline CDR1 is KGHSY and CDR2 is FQNENV. CDR3 nucleotide sequence: TGTGCCAGCAGCCAGATCCGGGACAGCAACTATGGCTACACCTTC. It yields the protein CASSQIRDSNYGYTF.

This clone was counted between two and nine times. The chain recombines TRBV11-2 with TRBJ1-4; D may be TRBD1 (5 bases). This CDR3 contains 13 residues. V lost 1 base and J lost 7, with 7 bases in between. Germline-derived CDR1 and CDR2 are SGHAT and FQNNGV. The CDR3 is CASSLGGAEKLFF. CDR3 DNA: TGTGCCAGCAGCTTAGGAGGGGCTGAAAAACTGTTTTTT.

The rearrangement links TRBV7-3 to TRBJ2-3; D ambiguous. The CDR3 extends over 13 amino acids. Germline values: CDR1 SGHTA, CDR2 FQGTGA. V was cut by 5 bases and J by 0 bases, with 6 bases left in between. CDR3 amino acids: CASSTQSTDTQYF. The CDR3 DNA reads as TGTGCCAGCAGCACCCAAAGCACAGATACGCAGTATTTT. The variable domain in full, completed from reference TRBV7-3 and TRBJ2-3, reads GAGVSQTPSNKVTEKGKYVELRCDPISGHTALYWYRQSLGQGPEFLIYFQGTGAADDSGLPNDRFFAVRPEGSVSTLKIQRTERGDSAVYLCASSTQSTDTQYFGPGTRLTVL.

The chain employs TRBV19 and TRBJ1-2, with D maybe TRBD1 (6 bases). CDR1 is LNHDA and CDR2 is SQIVND in the germline V gene (reference sequence). The CDR3 covers 17 residues. The ends were cut back, 1 base at V and 1 base at J, with 16 bases in the middle. Here the CDR3 reads CASSIAGQQLDNYGYTF. The CDR3 DNA reads as TGTGCCAGTAGTATAGCTGGACAGCAACTTGATAACTATGGCTACACCTTC.

The chain employs TRBV4-1 and TRBJ1-2; D remains ambiguous. The V end was cut by 6 bases, the J end by 0 bases, with 14 bases between. This CDR3 is built from 15 residues. Germline V gene sequence: CDR1 MGHRA, CDR2 YSYEKL. Here the CDR3 reads CASSPGLPTNYGYTF. DNA for the CDR3: TGCGCCAGCAGTCCCGGACTGCCAACTAACTATGGCTACACCTTC.

The J gene is TRBJ2-2, the V gene TRBV7-3; D is ambiguous. V lost 5 bases and J 6 bases, leaving 13 bases between the germline ends. This CDR3 is built from 14 residues. In germline, CDR1 is SGHTA, CDR2 FQGTGA. The CDR3: CASSQTPFAGELFF. DNA of the CDR3: TGTGCCAGCAGCCAAACTCCTTTCGCCGGGGAGCTGTTTTTT.

This sequence joins TRBV5-6 and TRBJ2-2; TRBD2 is a possible D gene (5 bases). CDR3 length: 16 residues. The V gene lost 2 bases and the J gene lost 3 bases, with 14 bases spanning the gap. The germline V gene has CDR1 SGHDT and CDR2 YYEEEE. The CDR3 is CASSLRGYGDTGELFF. CDR3 coding DNA: TGTGCCAGCAGCTTAAGAGGGTACGGAGACACCGGGGAGCTGTTTTTT.

The rearrangement links TRBV5-3 to TRBJ2-7, with 10 positions matching TRBD2. TRBV5-3 falls under the ORF class, with uncertain function. The CDR3 consists of 13 residues. In DNA form, the CDR3 reads TGTGCAGCAGCGGGGGGGCACCTCTACGAGCAGTACTTC. Protein: CAAAGGHLYEQYF.

The rearrangement joins TRBV5-1 to TRBJ2-7, with D perhaps matching TRBD1 or TRBD2 (5 bases each). From germline, CDR1 is SGHRS and CDR2 YFSETQ. V was trimmed by 7 bases and J by 0 bases, leaving 8 bases between them. The CDR3 covers 12 residues. The CDR3 loop is CASGGPSYEQYF. CDR3 nucleotides: TGCGCCAGCGGGGGACCCTCCTACGAGCAGTACTTC.

This chain uses TRBV6-5 with TRBJ2-7; D assignment may be TRBD1 or TRBD2 (6 bases each). The CDR3 is 14 residues long. V lost 8 bases to trimming and J lost 9 bases, with 23 bases between them. Germline V gives CDR1 MNHEY, CDR2 SVGAGI. Written as DNA, the CDR3 is TGTGCCAGCGCCCACGTACAGGGTATGGGAGGGCAGTACTTC. Translating gives CASAHVQGMGGQYF.

The rearrangement links TRBV27 to TRBJ1-6; 9 bases agree with TRBD1. The CDR3 totals 15 residues. Trimming at V came to 7 bases and at J to 7 bases, leaving 8 bases not matched to a gene. The germline V gene encodes CDR1 MNHEY and CDR2 SMNVEV (reference sequence). CDR3 in DNA: TGTGCCAGCACCCCCCTGGACAGGGGAAATTCACCCCTCCACTTT. Protein product: CASTPLDRGNSPLHF.

The V gene is TRBV5-1, the J gene TRBJ2-3; TRBD2 matches 8 bases. Per the germline V gene, CDR1 is SGHRS and CDR2 is YFSETQ. The CDR3 has 13 amino acids. V lost 7 bases and J lost 0; bases outside the gene matches: 1. CDR3 DNA sequence: TGCGCCAGCGCGGGAGGAAGCACAGATACGCAGTATTTT. Protein: CASAGGSTDTQYF.

The chain combines TRBV27 with TRBJ2-7; 7 bases are a match to TRBD1. CDR3 length equals 14 residues. In germline, CDR1 is MNHEY, CDR2 SMNVEV (reference sequence). The trim removed 7 bases at V and 5 bases at J, leaving 11 bases unmatched. The CDR3 nucleotides read TGTGCCAGCACCCGAGGGACAGCGGCGCACGAGCAGTACTTC. Its protein product is CASTRGTAAHEQYF.

The chain joins TRBV19 to TRBJ2-5; D might be TRBD1 or TRBD2, each matching 6 bases. The V end was cut by 5 bases, the J end by 2 bases, with 12 bases between. CDR1 is LNHDA, CDR2 SQIVND, per germline (reference sequence). CDR3 size: 14 residues. The chain's CDR3 is CASSFRGAQETQYF. The CDR3 DNA follows: TGTGCCAGTAGTTTTAGGGGGGCTCAAGAGACCCAGTACTTC.